This T cell receptor beta chain was sequenced during a study of blood T cell repertoires in COVID-19. The wider study: Samples taken during acute and convalescent COVID-19 were collected in the United States, Italy and Spain.

This clone was counted once. Measured with immunoSEQ multiplex PCR; TCRdb has only the in-frame clones, and not every one. The sample shows roughly 190,000 clones, approximately 85% of them seen only once. This CDR3 has 11 residues. Deletions cut 1 base from V and 8 bases from J, with 8 bases between. Per the germline V gene, CDR1 is DFQATT and CDR2 is SNEGSKA (reference sequence). Sequences were obtained from peripheral blood. The chain uses TRBV20-1 and TRBJ1-1; D is unresolved. This sequence was found in a woman aged 55-70 years with acute or convalescent COVID-19. This CDR3 reads CSARVGREAFF. In DNA, the CDR3 is TGCAGTGCTAGAGTCGGGAGAGAAGCTTTCTTT.